A single sample gave rise to the 5 T cell receptor beta chains below, sequenced in a study of T-cell reconstitution after alpha-beta-depleted transplantation in children. The authors prepared the TCRbeta library with unique molecular identifiers. From the PCR reads, TCRdb called clonotypes with MiXCR, one entry per CDR3 protein. This table has about 340,000 distinct CDR3 sequences, roughly 14% appearing once. Source: PBMCs, taken from the stem cell graft. Receptors originate from a human donor who donated a stem cell graft to a child with Fanconi anemia.

This clonotype was counted many times. The rearrangement uses TRBV9 and TRBJ2-1; TRBD1 agrees at 9 bases. The CDR3 is made up of 14 amino acids. V shed 5 bases and J 9 bases; nucleotides not matched to a gene: 9. Germline lookup yields CDR1 SGDLS and CDR2 YYNGEE. The CDR3 nucleotides are TGTGCCAGCAGTAAGGGACAGGGCTTCGCTGAGCAGTTCTTC. It codes for CASSKGQGFAEQFF.

The rearrangement uses TRBV7-2 and TRBJ1-2; possibly TRBD1 for D (5 bases). The germline CDR1 and CDR2 sequences are SGHTA and FQGNSA. V dropped 4 bases and J dropped 1 base, with 10 bases sitting between them. The CDR3 is 14 amino acids. CDR3 sequence: CASSSPGGNYGYTF. CDR3 bases: TGTGCCAGCAGCTCCCCGGGGGGTAACTATGGCTACACCTTC. Full variable domain (missing parts from reference TRBV7-2 and TRBJ1-2): GAGVSQSPSNKVTEKGKDVELRCDPISGHTALYWYRQSLGQGLEFLIYFQGNSAPDKSGLPSDRFSAERTGGSVSTLTIQRTQQEDSAVYLCASSSPGGNYGYTFGSGTRLTVV.

This clonotype has only a few counts. The chain is built from TRBV5-8 and TRBJ2-3; TRBD2 agrees at 10 bases. The germline gives CDR1 SGHTS, CDR2 YDEGEE. The ends lost 7 bases at V and 2 bases at J; junction bases unmatched: 10. The CDR3 runs to 16 residues. The CDR3 region has the DNA TGTGCCAGCTTCCCCGGGACTAGCGTCCTCACAGATACGCAGTATTTT. Translated, it gives CASFPGTSVLTDTQYF.

This clonotype was recorded a few times. V and J are TRBV11-1 and TRBJ2-2; unclear D gene. The CDR3 is 16 amino acids. The germline V gene encodes CDR1 SGHAT and CDR2 FQDESV (reference sequence). Trimming stripped 1 base from V and 6 bases from J, with 15 bases between. DNA for the CDR3: TGTGCCAGCAGCTTAGTCCCCGAAGTGTTGGCCGGGGAGCTGTTTTTT. Protein sequence: CASSLVPEVLAGELFF.

V gene TRBV12-3 or TRBV12-4 combines with J gene TRBJ2-7, with D possibly TRBD2 on 5 matching bases. Trimming cost V 4 bases and J 3 bases, with 10 bases left between them. The length of the CDR3 is 13 residues. CDR3 sequence: CASSSGRGYEQYV. The DNA for the CDR3 is TGTGCCAGCAGTTCCGGCCGGGGCTACGAGCAGTACGTC.